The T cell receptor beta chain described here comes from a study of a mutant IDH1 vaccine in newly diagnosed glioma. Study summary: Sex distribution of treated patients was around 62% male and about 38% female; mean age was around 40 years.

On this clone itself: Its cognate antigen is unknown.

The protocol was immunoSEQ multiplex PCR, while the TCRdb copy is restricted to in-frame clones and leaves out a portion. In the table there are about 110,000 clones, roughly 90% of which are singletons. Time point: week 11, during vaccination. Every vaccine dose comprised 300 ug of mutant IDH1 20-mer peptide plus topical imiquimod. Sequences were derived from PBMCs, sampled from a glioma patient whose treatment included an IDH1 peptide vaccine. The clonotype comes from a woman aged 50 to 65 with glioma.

The CDR3 loop is CASSTQIPGSPRDEQFF. CDR3 DNA: TGTGCCAGCAGCACACAAATCCCCGGGAGCCCTAGGGATGAGCAGTTCTTC. This chain connects TRBV7-6 to TRBJ2-1; possible D gene TRBD2, 6 bases. The V end lost 5 bases, the J end lost 8 bases, and 25 bases lay between the germline ends. CDR3 size: 17 residues. The germline V gene encodes CDR1 SGHVS and CDR2 FNYEAQ.